This T cell receptor beta chain was captured by sequencing in a study of control samples from healthy donors and cancer patients (dated by TCRdb to the early 2020s). The CDR3 runs 8 residues from the cysteine to the valine. Only the CDR3 DNA stays, 24 bases, in frame from base 1. CDR1 and CDR2 were assigned from the germline V gene as SGHNT and YENEEA. The library was generated by the immunoSEQ multiplex PCR assay. What TCRdb holds here is the immuneACCESS table cut down to in-frame rearrangements. Part of the clones is not present; checked against another copy, under half of the missing clones reflect an unresolved V gene, and the others are unexplained. The sample includes about 220,000 clones, with over 90% observed a single time. The leading ten clones occupy about 1.4% of the sample. This clone was picked up one time. Its recognized antigen is unknown. Base qualities are not provided; no much larger clone lies one nucleotide away.

This clonotype was sampled from a man over 45 in good health. The sequenced sample consisted of blood. The chain is encoded by TRBV11-3 joined to TRBJ2-7; the D gene cannot be resolved reliably. In nucleotides, the sequence is TGTGCCAGCAGCTTATCTTTCGTC. It specifies CASSLSFV.